Listed below are T cell receptor beta chains from one sample, sequenced in a study of breast tumors, draining lymph nodes, adjacent tissues. In TCRdb, the multiplex PCR reads were re-called with MiXCR into one record per CDR3 protein. The data contain some 150,000 distinct CDR3 sequences, around 33% of them singletons. The sample consisted of axillary lymph node tissue. The receptors derive from a female donor with breast cancer. Some clones in this sample may be carry-over from other donors' samples. Both conserved end residues are part of each CDR3. The order of the fields is CDR3 protein, CDR3 DNA, V gene, D gene, J gene, clone size. The D gene is left open where the match is weak. Size values are once, few and many counts, or a class for expanded clones, and some rows have none.

CDR3aa: CASSALGGNSPLHF
CDR3nt: TGTGCCAGTAGTGCTCTGGGAGGGAATTCACCCCTCCACTTT
v_gene: TRBV19
d_gene: -
j_gene: TRBJ1-6
abundance: -

CDR3aa: CASTLLHRGDGYTF
CDR3nt: TGTGCCAGTACCCTGTTACACCGTGGGGATGGCTACACCTTC
v_gene: TRBV19
d_gene: -
j_gene: TRBJ1-2
abundance: many

CDR3aa: CSASTTVYGYTF
CDR3nt: TGCAGTGCTAGCACGACAGTGTATGGCTACACCTTC
v_gene: TRBV20-1
d_gene: -
j_gene: TRBJ1-2
abundance: many

CDR3aa: CASSRDVNQPQHF
CDR3nt: TGTGCCAGCAGTCGGGATGTCAATCAGCCCCAGCATTTT
v_gene: TRBV27
d_gene: -
j_gene: TRBJ1-5
abundance: -

CDR3aa: CASSSLTNIQYF
CDR3nt: TGTGCCAGCAGCTCACTCACCAACATTCAGTACTTC
v_gene: TRBV7-2
d_gene: -
j_gene: TRBJ2-4
abundance: many

CDR3aa: CASSTGLSGNTF
CDR3nt: TGTGCCAGTAGTACCGGGCTCTCTGGAAACACCTTC
v_gene: TRBV19
d_gene: -
j_gene: TRBJ1-2
abundance: -

CDR3aa: CASSPIVPSDSEQFF
CDR3nt: TGTGCCAGCAGTCCGATCGTCCCTAGCGACAGTGAGCAGTTCTTC
v_gene: TRBV7-2
d_gene: -
j_gene: TRBJ2-1
abundance: many

CDR3aa: CASSHREGPNEQFF
CDR3nt: TGTGCCAGCAGTCACCGGGAAGGGCCCAATGAGCAGTTCTTC
v_gene: TRBV6-2/TRBV6-3
d_gene: -
j_gene: TRBJ2-1
abundance: -

CDR3aa: CASSRGQTNEQFF
CDR3nt: TGTGCCAGCAGCCGAGGACAGACCAATGAGCAGTTCTTC
v_gene: TRBV12-3/TRBV12-4
d_gene: -
j_gene: TRBJ2-1
abundance: -

CDR3aa: CSASAPTVEQYF
CDR3nt: TGCAGTGCTAGTGCTCCCACGGTGGAGCAGTACTTC
v_gene: TRBV20-1
d_gene: -
j_gene: TRBJ2-7
abundance: many

CDR3aa: CASSRSPSPAFETQYF
CDR3nt: TGTGCCAGCAGCCGATCCCCCTCCCCAGCTTTTGAGACCCAGTACTTC
v_gene: TRBV16
d_gene: -
j_gene: TRBJ2-5
abundance: few

CDR3aa: CAYKQGALSNSPLHF
CDR3nt: TGTGCCTACAAACAGGGGGCGCTTTCCAATTCACCCCTCCACTTT
v_gene: TRBV30
d_gene: TRBD1
j_gene: TRBJ1-6
abundance: many

CDR3aa: CASSPRDRGSAYEQYF
CDR3nt: TGTGCCAGCAGCCCCCGGGACAGGGGGAGCGCCTACGAGCAGTACTTC
v_gene: TRBV7-2
d_gene: TRBD1
j_gene: TRBJ2-7
abundance: many

CDR3aa: CASSVIAGPSPPLHF
CDR3nt: TGTGCCAGCAGCGTAATTGCCGGACCTTCCCCACCCCTCCACTTT
v_gene: TRBV9
d_gene: -
j_gene: TRBJ1-6
abundance: once

CDR3aa: CASSQRASGYYTIYF
CDR3nt: TGTGCCAGCAGCCAACGGGCCTCGGGCTATTACACCATATATTTT
v_gene: TRBV7-2
d_gene: -
j_gene: TRBJ1-3
abundance: many